This paragraph covers one T cell receptor beta chain sequence. Its antigen is as yet unknown. The CDR3 is 15 amino acids. Looked up from germline, CDR1 is ENHRY and CDR2 is SYGVKD. V lost 8 bases, J lost 1 base, and 8 bases stayed unmatched. The data belong to a study of Graves' ophthalmopathy and Graves' hyperthyroidism. Study-level findings and limits: The model flagged ophthalmopathy progression at 65% to 71% sensitivity and around 72% specificity. The majority of expanded thyroid clonotypes above 0.001 frequency also occurred in blood. Using a 13-signature model, the authors split ophthalmopathy from stable hyperthyroidism, with under 90% sensitivity and 81.08% specificity.

Investigators amplified TCR beta CDR3 regions from RNA transcripts. An opening RT-PCR round employed HTBI primers and preceded a second-round multiplex PCR. TCRdb itself ran the multiplex PCR reads through MiXCR, one entry per CDR3 protein. In the table there are about 700,000 distinct CDR3 sequences, roughly two fifths of which are singletons. Where ophthalmopathy was present, donors had moderate-to-severe activity, CAS ≥3, NOSPECS ≥4 and duration under 3 months. Sequenced input: peripheral blood. The rearrangement joins TRBV10-3 to TRBJ1-2; 9 bases fit TRBD1. This receptor was obtained from an adult man with Graves' ophthalmopathy. CDR3 in DNA: TGTGCCATCTTTGTTTCGGGACAGGGTAACTATGGCTACACCTTC. Its protein is CAIFVSGQGNYGYTF.